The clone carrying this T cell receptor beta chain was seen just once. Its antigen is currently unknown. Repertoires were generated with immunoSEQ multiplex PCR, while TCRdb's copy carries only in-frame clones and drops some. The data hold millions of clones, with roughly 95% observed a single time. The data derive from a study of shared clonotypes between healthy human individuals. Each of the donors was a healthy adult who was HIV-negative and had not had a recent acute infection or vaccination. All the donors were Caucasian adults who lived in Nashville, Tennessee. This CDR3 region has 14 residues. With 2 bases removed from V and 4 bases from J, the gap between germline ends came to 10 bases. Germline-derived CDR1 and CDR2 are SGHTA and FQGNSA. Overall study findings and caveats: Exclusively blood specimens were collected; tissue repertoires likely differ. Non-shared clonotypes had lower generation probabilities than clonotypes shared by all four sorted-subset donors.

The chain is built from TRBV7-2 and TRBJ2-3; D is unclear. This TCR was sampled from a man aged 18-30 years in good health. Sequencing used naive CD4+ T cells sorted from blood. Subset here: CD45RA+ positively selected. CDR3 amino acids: CASSLFVGPDTQYF. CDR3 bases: TGTGCCAGCAGCTTATTCGTCGGACCAGATACGCAGTATTTT.